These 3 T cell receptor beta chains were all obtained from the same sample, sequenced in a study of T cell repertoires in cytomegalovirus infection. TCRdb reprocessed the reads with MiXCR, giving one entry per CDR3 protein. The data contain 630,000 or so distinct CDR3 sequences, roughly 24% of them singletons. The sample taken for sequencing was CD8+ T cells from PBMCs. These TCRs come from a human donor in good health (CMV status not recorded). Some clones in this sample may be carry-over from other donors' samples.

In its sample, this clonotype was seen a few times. This chain's CDR3 is CASRYGTARGPQHF. In nucleotides, the CDR3 is TGTGCCAGCAGGTATGGGACAGCGAGGGGGCCCCAGCATTTT. This chain connects TRBV28 to TRBJ1-5, with 7 bases aligning to TRBD1. The CDR3 sequence is 14 residues long. Per the germline V gene, CDR1 is MDHEN and CDR2 is SYDVKM. J was trimmed by 9 bases and V by 6 bases; bases with no gene match: 11.

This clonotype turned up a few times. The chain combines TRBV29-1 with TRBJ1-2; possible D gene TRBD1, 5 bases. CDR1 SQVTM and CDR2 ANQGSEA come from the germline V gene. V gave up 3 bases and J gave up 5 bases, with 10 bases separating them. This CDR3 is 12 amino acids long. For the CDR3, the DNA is TGCAGCGTTGAGGGGACCGAGTATGGCTACACCTTC. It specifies CSVEGTEYGYTF. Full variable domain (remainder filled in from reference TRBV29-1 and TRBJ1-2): SAVISQKPSRDICQRGTSLTIQCQVDSQVTMMFWYRQQPGQSLTLIATANQGSEATYESGFVIDKFPISRPNLTFSTLTVSNMSPEDSSIYLCSVEGTEYGYTFGSGTRLTVV.

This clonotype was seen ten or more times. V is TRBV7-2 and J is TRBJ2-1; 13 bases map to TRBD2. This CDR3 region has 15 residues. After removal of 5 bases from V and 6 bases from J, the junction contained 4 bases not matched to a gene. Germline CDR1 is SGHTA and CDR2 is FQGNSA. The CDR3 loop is CASSAGLAGTNEQFF. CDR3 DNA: TGTGCCAGCAGCGCGGGACTAGCGGGGACCAATGAGCAGTTCTTC.